The clone carrying this TCR beta chain was found a few times. Its antigen is as yet unknown. The source of the sample is a study of post-analysis software for immune sequencing data. General study points: Same-batch samples co-clustered strongly by F measure.

Incorporated into the TCR beta cDNA libraries were unique molecular identifiers, which served to reduce PCR and sequencing biases. TCRdb re-derived calls from the PCR reads in MiXCR, one entry per CDR3 protein. This sample has more than 500,000 distinct CDR3 sequences, with under 40% found just once. Material for sequencing was blood. The receptor was derived from a girl aged 2-17 years with multiple sclerosis.

CDR3 DNA sequence: TGTGCCAGCAGCCAGGGGGAGAGGGCAGATACGCAGTATTTT. This codes for CASSQGERADTQYF. The rearrangement joins TRBV7-2 to TRBJ2-3; 7 nucleotides align to TRBD1. Per the germline V gene, CDR1 is SGHTA and CDR2 is FQGNSA. J lost 4 bases, V lost 5 bases, and 6 bases had no gene match. The CDR3 runs to 14 residues.